This section outlines one T cell receptor beta chain sequence together with its context. This sample stems from a study of cytomegalovirus exposure and HLA in healthy donors. CDR1 MGHRA and CDR2 YSYEKL come from the germline V gene. The CDR3 totals 15 residues. The trim removed 3 bases at V and 4 bases at J, leaving 7 bases unmatched. The study ran its PCR with 60 Vbeta and 13 Jbeta primers. This table comes from immunoSEQ multiplex PCR, and its TCRdb copy is limited to in-frame clones, with some not included. The profile shows 100,000 or so clones, approximately 66% of them singletons. This rearrangement joins TRBV4-1 to TRBJ2-3, with 7 positions matching TRBD2. This receptor was taken from a man aged 40-50 years in good health and CMV-seropositive. Sequencing was done on a sample of PBMCs. CDR3 bases: TGCGCCAGCAGCCAGAGCGGGACGGTTGCAGATACGCAGTATTTT. Amino acid sequence: CASSQSGTVADTQYF.